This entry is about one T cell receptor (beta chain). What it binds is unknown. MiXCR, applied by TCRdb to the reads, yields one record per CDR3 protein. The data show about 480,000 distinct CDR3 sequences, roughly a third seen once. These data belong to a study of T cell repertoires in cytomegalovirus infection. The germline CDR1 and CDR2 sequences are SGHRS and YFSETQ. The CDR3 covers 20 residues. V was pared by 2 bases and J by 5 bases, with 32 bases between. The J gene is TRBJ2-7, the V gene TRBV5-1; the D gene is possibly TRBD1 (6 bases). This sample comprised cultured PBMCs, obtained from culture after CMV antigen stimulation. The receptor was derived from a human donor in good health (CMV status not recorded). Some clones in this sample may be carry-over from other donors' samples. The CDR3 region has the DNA TGCGCCAGCAGCTTCGGGGATTTAGTTTCCTTCGTACAGGGTTCGAACGAGCAGTACTTC. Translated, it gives CASSFGDLVSFVQGSNEQYF.